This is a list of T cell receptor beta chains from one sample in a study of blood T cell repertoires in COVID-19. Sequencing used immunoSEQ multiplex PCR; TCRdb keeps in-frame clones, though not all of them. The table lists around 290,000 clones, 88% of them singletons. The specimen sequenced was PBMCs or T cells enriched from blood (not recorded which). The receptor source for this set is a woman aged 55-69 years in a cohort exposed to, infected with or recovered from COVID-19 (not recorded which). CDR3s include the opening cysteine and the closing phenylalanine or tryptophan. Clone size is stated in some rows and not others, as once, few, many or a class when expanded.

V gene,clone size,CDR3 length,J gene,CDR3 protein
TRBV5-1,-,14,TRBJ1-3,CASSPGVAGNTIYF
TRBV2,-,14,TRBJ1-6,CASRKNNGNAPLHF
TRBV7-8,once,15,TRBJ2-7,CASSRTGDQAYEQYF
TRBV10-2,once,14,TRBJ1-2,CASSEAGENYGYTF
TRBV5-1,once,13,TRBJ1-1,CASSLRGNTEAFF
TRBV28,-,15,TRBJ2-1,CASTEGLAGGRGQFF
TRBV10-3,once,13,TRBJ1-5,CAISGGGYQPQHF
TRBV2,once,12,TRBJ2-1,CASSGTSGEQFF
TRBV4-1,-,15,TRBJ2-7,CASSQGAGGVNEQYF
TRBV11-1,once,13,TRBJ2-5,CASSLDSQETQYF
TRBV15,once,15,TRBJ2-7,CATSAWTSGGYEQYF
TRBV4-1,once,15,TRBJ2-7,CASSHPGQGTDEQYF
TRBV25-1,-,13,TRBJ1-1,CASSEYLGDKAFF
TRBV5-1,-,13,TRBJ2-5,CASSSQGMGAQYF
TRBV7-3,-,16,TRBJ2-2,CASSLTGQANTGELFF
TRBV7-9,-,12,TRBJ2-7,CASWGEPREQYF
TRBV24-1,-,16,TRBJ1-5,CATSDLNLTGVQPQHF
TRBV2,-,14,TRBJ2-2,CASSGLQDTGELFF
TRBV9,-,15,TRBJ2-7,CASSVGGQGAYEQYF
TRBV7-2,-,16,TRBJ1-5,CASSSSAGRLNQPQHF
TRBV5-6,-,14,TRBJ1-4,CASSQTGGNEKLFF
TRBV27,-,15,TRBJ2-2,CASSSGGLNTGELFF
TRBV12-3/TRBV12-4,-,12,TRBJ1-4,CASSINNEKLFF
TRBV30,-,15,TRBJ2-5,CAWSVRSDQGETQYF
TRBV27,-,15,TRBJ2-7,CASSSWDRSHGEQYF
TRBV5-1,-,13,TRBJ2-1,CASSWGTTNEQFF
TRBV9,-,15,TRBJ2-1,CASSVDGLANNEQFF
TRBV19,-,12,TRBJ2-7,CASSRSSYEQYF
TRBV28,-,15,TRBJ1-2,CASRSSRGTASGYTF
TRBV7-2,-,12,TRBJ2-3,CASGRGVDTQYF
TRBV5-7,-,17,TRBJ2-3,CASSFWGGAGVTDTQYF